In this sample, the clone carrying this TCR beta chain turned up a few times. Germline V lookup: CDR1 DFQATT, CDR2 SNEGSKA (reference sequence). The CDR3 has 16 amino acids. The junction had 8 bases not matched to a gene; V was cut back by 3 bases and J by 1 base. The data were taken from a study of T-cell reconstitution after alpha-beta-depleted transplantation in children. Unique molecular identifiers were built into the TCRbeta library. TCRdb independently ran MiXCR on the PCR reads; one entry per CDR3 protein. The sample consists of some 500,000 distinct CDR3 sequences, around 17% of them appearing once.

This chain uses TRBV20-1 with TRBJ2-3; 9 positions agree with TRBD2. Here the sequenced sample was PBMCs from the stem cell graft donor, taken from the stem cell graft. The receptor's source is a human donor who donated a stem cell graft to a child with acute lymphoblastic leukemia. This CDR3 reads CSARGRRTSGTDTQYF. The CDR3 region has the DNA TGCAGTGCTAGGGGACGTCGGACTAGCGGCACAGATACGCAGTATTTT.